Following are 20 T cell receptor beta chains from one sample sequenced in a study of OX40 agonist ivuxolimab in advanced cancers. Sequenced by immunoSEQ multiplex PCR; TCRdb stores in-frame clones only, minus some. This table holds under 75,000 clones, 90% to 95% found once. Material: CD4+ or CD8+ T cells sorted from blood, obtained in a trial of the OX40 agonist ivuxolimab. The receptors come from an adult with an advanced solid tumor such as melanoma, head and neck, liver or kidney cancer.

This rearrangement joins TRBV15 to TRBJ2-7; 7 nucleotides align to TRBD1. CDR1 and CDR2 (germline): LNHNV, YYDKDF (reference sequence). The CDR3 covers 14 residues. Trimming removed 1 base from V and 2 bases from J; junction bases left unmatched: 2. Here the CDR3 reads CATSRGDSPYEQYF. CDR3 nucleotides: TGTGCCACCAGCAGAGGGGACAGCCCCTACGAGCAGTACTTC.

The rearrangement uses TRBV10-3 and TRBJ2-2; TRBD2 aligns across 7 bases. The CDR3 runs to 14 residues. V lost 8 bases and J lost 4; bases outside the gene matches: 7. The germline gives CDR1 ENHRY, CDR2 SYGVKD. CDR3 residues: CAIASGNITGELFF. CDR3 nucleotide sequence: TGTGCCATCGCCAGCGGGAATATCACCGGGGAGCTGTTTTTT.

This rearrangement joins TRBV7-8 to TRBJ2-3; TRBD2 agrees at 7 bases. This CDR3 contains 17 residues. The J segment lost 0 bases and the V segment lost 0 bases, leaving 6 bases of the junction unmatched. From germline, CDR1 is SGHVS and CDR2 FQNEAQ. The CDR3 DNA reads TGTGCCAGCAGCTTAGCGCTAGCGGCTTCTAGCACAGATACGCAGTATTTT. It codes for CASSLALAASSTDTQYF.

The chain carries TRBV29-1 and TRBJ2-3; D is unclear. This CDR3 is 10 amino acids long. Germline CDR1 SQVTM, CDR2 ANQGSEA. The V gene lost 1 base and the J gene lost 4 bases, with 0 bases spanning the gap. As DNA, the CDR3 is TGCAGCGTTGAAGCAGATACGCAGTATTTT. Its protein product is CSVEADTQYF.

This chain links TRBV27 with TRBJ2-1; 12 bases map to TRBD1. The V and J ends lost 2 bases and 8 bases, in that order; junction bases with no gene match: 7. Germline V CDR1 and CDR2: MNHEY, SMNVEV (reference sequence). The CDR3 is 16 residues long. The CDR3 region has the DNA TGTGCCAGCAGTTTAGGGACAGGGGGCGCGAGGGATGAGCAGTTCTTC. This sequence encodes CASSLGTGGARDEQFF.

The chain carries TRBV4-3 and TRBJ2-7; perhaps TRBD2 as D (5 bases). This CDR3 has 15 residues. With 3 bases removed from V and 6 bases from J, the gap between germline ends came to 18 bases. Germline loops: CDR1 LGHNA, CDR2 YSLEER. For the CDR3, the DNA is TGCGCCAGCAGCCAGGACTGGCAATCGTCTTCCGAGCAGTACTTC. It is translated as CASSQDWQSSSEQYF.

Points on this clone: Other DNA sequences in this specimen translate into the identical CDR3. Here the CDR3 reads CASSLVSRNTEAFF. The CDR3 DNA is TGTGCCAGCAGCTTAGTCAGCAGGAACACTGAAGCTTTCTTT. V and J are TRBV11-3 and TRBJ1-1; D is ambiguous. V was pared by 1 base and J by 1 base, with 7 bases between. The CDR3 consists of 14 residues. In germline, CDR1 is SGHNT, CDR2 YENEEA. The entire variable domain, with the rest obtained from reference TRBV11-3 and TRBJ1-1, is as follows: EAGVVQSPRYKIIEKKQPVAFWCNPISGHNTLYWYLQNLGQGPELLIRYENEEAVDDSQLPKDRFSAERLKGVDSTLKIQPAELGDSAVYLCASSLVSRNTEAFFGQGTRLTVV.

This clone was recorded once. The rearrangement joins TRBV6-1 to TRBJ1-2; 7 nucleotides line up with TRBD1. Trimming cost V 5 bases and J 5 bases; bases outside gene matches: 8. The V gene's germline CDR1 is MNHNS and CDR2 SASEGT. The CDR3 sequence is 14 residues long. CDR3 loop: CASSNGQVKYGYTF. Written as DNA, the CDR3 is TGTGCCAGCAGTAATGGACAGGTGAAATATGGCTACACCTTC.

This chain connects TRBV21-1 to TRBJ1-5; TRBD1, the D gene given by the table, was not confirmed from the DNA. TRBV21-1 is classified as a pseudogene. CDR3 size: 18 residues. CDR3 amino acids: CASSKGTGVTLSNQPQHF. The CDR3 coding sequence is TGTGCCAGCAGCAAAGGGACAGGGGTTACACTAAGCAATCAGCCCCAGCATTTT.

The rearrangement joins TRBV7-3 to TRBJ2-3; maybe TRBD2 (6 bases). Germline V gene data show CDR1 as SGHTA and CDR2 as FQGTGA. V lost 8 bases and J lost 3, with 9 bases in between. The CDR3 consists of 12 residues. The CDR3 region is CASGSGTDTQYF. The CDR3 nucleotides read TGTGCCAGCGGAAGCGGGACAGATACGCAGTATTTT. Together with reference TRBV7-3 and TRBJ2-3, the CDR3 gives the full variable domain: GAGVSQTPSNKVTEKGKYVELRCDPISGHTALYWYRQSLGQGPEFLIYFQGTGAADDSGLPNDRFFAVRPEGSVSTLKIQRTERGDSAVYLCASGSGTDTQYFGPGTRLTVL.

V gene TRBV28 combines with J gene TRBJ1-4; no clear D gene. Trimming pared 2 bases from V and 6 bases from J, leaving 13 bases between. Germline CDR1 reads MDHEN; CDR2 reads SYDVKM. The CDR3 extends over 15 amino acids. CDR3 nucleotides: TGTGCCAGCAGTTTACGAACCGGGGTTTATGAAAAACTGTTTTTT. The encoded protein is CASSLRTGVYEKLFF.

The chain's CDR3 is CASSLGGTDGYTF. CDR3 DNA: TGTGCCAGCAGTCTCGGGGGAACGGATGGCTACACCTTC. The chain combines TRBV6-5 with TRBJ1-2; perhaps TRBD1 as D (5 bases). The germline V gene encodes CDR1 MNHEY and CDR2 SVGAGI. The V end lost 5 bases, the J end lost 6 bases, and 13 bases lay between the germline ends. The CDR3 covers 13 residues.

J is TRBJ2-7 and V is TRBV5-5, with a weak D call TRBD1 (6 bases). Germline loops: CDR1 SGHKS, CDR2 YYEKEE (reference sequence). Trimming left V 3 bases short and J 9 bases short, with 13 bases between. CDR3 length: 12 residues. The CDR3 loop is CASSSSGAAQYF. CDR3 coding DNA: TGTGCCAGCAGCTCCTCAGGGGCGGCGCAGTACTTC.

V usage is TRBV9 and J usage is TRBJ1-5; D unclear. The CDR3 is made up of 15 amino acids. Germline V gene data show CDR1 as SGDLS and CDR2 as YYNGEE. V lost 3 bases, J lost 0 bases, and 10 bases lay in between. CDR3 residues: CASSGGPNSNQPQHF. CDR3 nucleotides: TGTGCCAGCAGCGGCGGGCCGAATAGCAATCAGCCCCAGCATTTT.

The chain has TRBV13 and TRBJ1-1; TRBD1 matches at 8 bases. The J segment lost 4 bases and the V segment lost 5 bases, leaving 3 bases of the junction unmatched. The CDR3 totals 13 residues. The germline CDR1 and CDR2 sequences are PRHDT and FYEKMQ (reference sequence). The CDR3 protein is CASSQDRVTEAFF. The CDR3 coding sequence is TGTGCCAGCAGCCAGGACAGGGTCACTGAAGCTTTCTTT.

The V call is TRBV4-3, the J call TRBJ1-1, with a weak D call TRBD1 (5 bases). The germline V gene encodes CDR1 LGHNA and CDR2 YSLEER. CDR3 length: 14 amino acids. V dropped 2 bases and J dropped 5 bases, with 12 bases sitting between them. The CDR3: CASSQFRGETEAFF. For the CDR3, the DNA is TGCGCCAGCAGCCAATTCCGGGGGGAGACTGAAGCTTTCTTT.

V usage is TRBV5-1 and J usage is TRBJ2-5; TRBD1 might be the D (6 bases). Germline values: CDR1 SGHRS, CDR2 YFSETQ. The V and J ends lost 5 bases and 5 bases respectively, with 13 bases between them. The CDR3 has 13 amino acids. CDR3 nucleotide sequence: TGCGCCAGCAGTCTAGGGGGAAGGGAGACCCAGTACTTC. It codes for CASSLGGRETQYF.

The chain recombines TRBV28 with TRBJ2-5; unclear D gene. The length of the CDR3 is 15 residues. Trimming removed 5 bases from V and 3 bases from J, with 16 bases in between. CDR1 is MDHEN and CDR2 is SYDVKM in the germline V gene. The CDR3 region is CASSLLLNSKETQYF. CDR3 in DNA: TGTGCCAGCAGTCTCCTACTCAACTCGAAAGAGACCCAGTACTTC.

CDR3 DNA sequence: TGTGCCAGCAGTTTCCTGGGACTAGCCCCAGATACGCAGTATTTT. It yields the protein CASSFLGLAPDTQYF. The chain links TRBV28 to TRBJ2-3; the match to TRBD2 covers 9 bases. Looked up from germline, CDR1 is MDHEN and CDR2 is SYDVKM. J lost 4 bases, V lost 3 bases, and 5 bases had no gene match. The CDR3 has 15 amino acids.

Notes on this clone: Other DNA sequences in this specimen translate into the identical CDR3. J is TRBJ2-7 and V is TRBV5-6; D not certain. This CDR3 is built from 14 residues. Trimming shortened V by 0 bases and J by 4 bases, and 11 bases separated the two germline ends. Germline V gene sequence: CDR1 SGHDT, CDR2 YYEEEE. This CDR3 reads CASSLGTGPYEQYF. The DNA for the CDR3 is TGTGCCAGCAGCTTGGGGACGGGCCCTTACGAGCAGTACTTC.